This paragraph reports one T cell receptor (beta chain). Its binding antigen is unknown. One base away there is no much larger clone; base qualities are not given. This sample stems from a study of blood T cell repertoires in COVID-19 (dated by TCRdb to 2020 to 2022). General notes on the study: The collaborator samples originated in the United States, Italy and Spain and spanned the acute and convalescent phases of COVID-19. Samples came from the ongoing ImmuneRACE study (first 160 participants) plus 1,254 subjects from 6 global collaborators. Where HLA class I and class II types were available, the types were taken from metadata supplied by the sample provider, not from assay-based typing. A de-identified subject ID, COVID-19 status, age in years and sex were almost always included in the sample metadata. Subjects who had been exposed to COVID-19, were actively infected with it, or had recovered from it provided the deeply sampled blood TCRbeta repertoires that made up the dataset. The repertoires were made available in a free public database intended to serve as a resource for research on the immune response to SARS-CoV-2. The prospective study material was composed of cDNA or gDNA derived from T cells, B-cell-depleted T cells, or PBMCs.

Here is what the overall study found, with its caveats: How much clinical and demographic metadata was included differed by source and by participant, and the metadata was provided uncurated.

TCRbeta CDR3 regions were amplified from genomic DNA by means of the immunoSEQ Assay, a bias-controlled multiplex PCR. Turning to the authors' computational methods: The number of nucleated cells in each sample was estimated from the amplification of reference gene primers within the assay. Sequence reads were collapsed and filtered to measure the absolute abundance of every unique TCRbeta CDR3 rearrangement. For each sample, productive Simpson clonality was calculated as the square root of Simpson's diversity index over productive rearrangements. Not all clones reach the TCRdb copy of this immuneACCESS table, which keeps in-frame sequences only. Checked studies attribute under half of the gap to unresolved V genes and leave the rest unexplained. V and J calls and clone size are copied from that table; D and trimming were computed from the DNA. The sample records under 150,000 clones, about nine tenths of which are singletons. The top ten hold about 3.5% of the sample.

V gives up 10 bases and J gives up 3 bases, and the segment between their germline ends measures 17 bases. The CDR3 contains 14 residues, cysteine and phenylalanine counted. The DNA shown is the 42-base CDR3, in frame from base 1. CDR1 and CDR2, per the germline V gene, are SGHVS and FQNEAQ. Collaborating institutions collected whole blood in K2EDTA tubes following their own protocols. Collaborator samples were shipped for TCRbeta analysis as frozen whole blood, isolated PBMCs, or DNA extracted from either sample type. The rearrangement combines TRBV7-8 with TRBJ2-3, with a tentative D gene TRBD2 over 6 matching bases. The clonotype comes from a man in his fifties or sixties with active COVID-19. Sequencing was carried out using peripheral blood. The CDR3 protein sequence reads: CATRFASVTDTQYF. The sequenced DNA: TGTGCCACCAGATTTGCTAGCGTGACAGATACGCAGTATTTT. With all but the CDR3 taken from the reference TRBV7-8 and TRBJ2-3 genes, the full variable domain is: GAGVSQSPRYKVAKRGQDVALRCDPISGHVSLFWYQQALGQGPEFLTYFQNEAQLDKSGLPSDRFFAERPEGSVSTLKIQRTQQEDSAVYLCATRFASVTDTQYFGPGTRLTVL.